The TCR beta chain under discussion was sequenced for a study of response to subunit inactivated influenza vaccine. Study-level points and caveats: Each seasonal flu vaccination may recruit only limited new T cells, authors suggested.

Worth noting for this clonotype: No antigen is known for it.

Via MiXCR, TCRdb re-called the RT-PCR reads, giving one row per CDR3 protein. The repertoire includes fewer than 600,000 distinct CDR3 sequences, approximately 6.9% of them detected once, and about an eighth sits in the top ten. In germline, CDR1 is LNHNV, CDR2 YYDKDF (reference sequence). V was trimmed by 6 bases and J by 6 bases, leaving 9 bases between them. The CDR3 has 12 amino acids. The V and J genes are TRBV15 and TRBJ2-1; weak D call: TRBD2 (5 bases). This clonotype was obtained from a man between 50 and 69 years old who received an inactivated influenza vaccine. The sample consisted of PBMCs from blood, taken roughly 24 months after vaccination. The CDR3 loop is CATRLDGNEQFF. The CDR3 DNA is TGTGCCACCAGACTAGACGGCAATGAGCAGTTCTTC.